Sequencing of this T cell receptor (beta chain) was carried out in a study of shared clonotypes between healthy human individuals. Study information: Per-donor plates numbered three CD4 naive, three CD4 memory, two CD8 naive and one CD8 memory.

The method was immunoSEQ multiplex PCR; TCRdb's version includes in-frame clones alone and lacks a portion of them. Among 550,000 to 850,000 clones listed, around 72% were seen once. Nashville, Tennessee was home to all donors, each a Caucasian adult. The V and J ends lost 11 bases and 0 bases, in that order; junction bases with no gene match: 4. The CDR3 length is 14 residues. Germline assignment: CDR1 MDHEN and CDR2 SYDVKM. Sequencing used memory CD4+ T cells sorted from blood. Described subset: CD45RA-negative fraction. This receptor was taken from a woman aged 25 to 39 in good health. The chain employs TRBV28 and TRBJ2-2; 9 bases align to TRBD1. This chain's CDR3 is CAHRQGANTGELFF. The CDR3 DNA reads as TGTGCCCACAGACAGGGGGCGAACACCGGGGAGCTGTTTTTT.